The 6 T cell receptor beta chains reported below all come from one sample, sequenced in a study of regulatory T cells in long-lasting Graves disease. Documented time point: newly diagnosed GD, antithyroid drugs for less than 3 months. The TCR library was prepared using RNA isolated from PBMCs. Both iRepertoire HTBI primers and Arm-PCR of CDR3 regions were used to build the TCR beta libraries. TCRdb ran MiXCR on the multiplex PCR reads and lists one entry per CDR3 protein. The sample shows roughly 430,000 distinct CDR3 sequences, about 16% of them seen only once. These data were also filed under a second study, of T cells in Graves' hyperthyroidism and ophthalmopathy.

The specimen comprised peripheral blood mononuclear cells (PBMCs), sampled at new diagnosis, from a patient treated with antithyroid drugs. Receptors were obtained from a woman between 25 and 40 years old with Graves disease.

In its sample, this clonotype was seen many times. This chain connects TRBV6-9 to TRBJ2-5, with D uncertain. The CDR3 length is 15 residues. Germline CDR1 is MNHGY and CDR2 is SVAAGI. The V end lost 3 bases, the J end lost 5 bases, and 16 bases lay between the germline ends. CDR3 amino acids: CASSYRGRARETQYF. DNA for the CDR3: TGTGCCAGCAGTTACAGAGGCCGGGCGCGGGAGACCCAGTACTTC.

This clonotype occurred a few times. The CDR3 sequence: CASSPIKGIQGEKLFF. The CDR3 region has the DNA TGTGCCAGCAGCCCAATAAAAGGGATTCAGGGTGAAAAACTGTTTTTT. The rearrangement links TRBV7-9 to TRBJ1-4, with TRBD1 as a possible D gene (5 bases). The germline V gene has CDR1 SEHNR and CDR2 FQNEAQ (reference sequence). This CDR3 is built from 16 residues. V was trimmed by 5 bases and J by 7 bases, leaving 20 bases between them.

This clonotype was found a few times. No conserved phenylalanine or tryptophan ends this CDR3, so it is likely a read error. The chain combines TRBV28 with TRBJ2-7; D call uncertain. Per the germline V gene, CDR1 is MDHEN and CDR2 is SYDVKM. This CDR3 is built from 13 residues. The V end was cut by 7 bases, the J end by 4 bases, with 14 bases between. In DNA form, the CDR3 reads TGTGCCAGCAACGGAGTAGGGTTATACGAGCAGTACCTC. It encodes CASNGVGLYEQYL.

This clonotype appeared many times. One end of the junction fails to match germline, which may point to a read error. The genes are TRBV30 and TRBJ1-3; tentatively, D is TRBD1 (5 bases). The CDR3 has 14 amino acids. CDR1 and CDR2 (germline): GTSNPN, SVGIG (reference sequence). The CDR3 DNA follows: TGTGCCTGGAGGCGGGGGGGAGCTGGGAACACCATATATTTT. As protein: CAWRRGGAGNTIYF.

This clonotype was seen many times. V is TRBV28 and J is TRBJ1-1; TRBD1 might be the D (6 bases). This CDR3 has 14 residues. Germline CDR1 is MDHEN and CDR2 is SYDVKM. Between the trimmed V and J ends, which lost 5 bases and 1 base, there was a span of 11 bases. The CDR3 region has the DNA TGTGCCAGCAGTACACAGACAGGGAACACTGAAGCTTTCTTT. This sequence encodes CASSTQTGNTEAFF.

The chain joins TRBV5-1 to TRBJ2-1; 11 bases line up with TRBD2. This CDR3 comprises 16 residues. Germline V gene data show CDR1 as SGHRS and CDR2 as YFSETQ. V shed 1 base, J shed 4 bases, and the junction held 4 bases outside the gene matches. CDR3: CASSLTSGGAYNEQFF. The CDR3, as DNA: TGCGCCAGCAGCTTGACTAGCGGGGGAGCTTACAATGAGCAGTTCTTC.